This T cell receptor beta chain was found in a study of CD4+ T cells in melanoma. As concerns this clone: Antigen unknown.

Profiling relied on immunoSEQ multiplex PCR, and the TCRdb table lists in-frame clones only, not all of them. The sample includes around 130,000 clones, about 90% of them seen just once. General study findings and limits: Diverse differentiation states were reported for melanoma neoantigen-specific CD4+ T cells.

V lost 6 bases to trimming and J lost 5 bases, with 14 bases between them. Germline loops: CDR1 GTSNPN, CDR2 SVGIG (reference sequence). The CDR3 has 13 residues. This TCR derives from a human donor with melanoma. V gene TRBV30 combines with J gene TRBJ1-5; no reliable D call. The DNA of the CDR3 is TGTGCCTGCGGTGTCCGGGCCGATCAGCCCCAGCATTTT. Translation gives CACGVRADQPQHF.